What follows are 4 T cell receptor beta chains derived from one specimen sequenced in a study of shared clonotypes between healthy human individuals. Method: immunoSEQ multiplex PCR; TCRdb's copy keeps in-frame clones and lacks some. This sample carries about 560,000 clones, around 78% of them seen once, and the ten largest clones take around 12%. Sequenced input: PBMCs. The origin of the receptors is a woman aged 40 to 50 in good health. Some clones in this sample may be carry-over from other donors' samples.

The chain uses TRBV29-1 and TRBJ2-7, with a possible D match to TRBD2 (5 bases). V shed 4 bases and J shed 2 bases, with 12 bases lying between them. The CDR3 sequence is 13 residues long. Germline V lookup: CDR1 SQVTM, CDR2 ANQGSEA. The CDR3 region is CSVVWFGAYEQYF. The CDR3 DNA reads as TGCAGCGTTGTTTGGTTCGGGGCCTACGAGCAGTACTTC.

CDR3 amino acids: CASSPWGSLDEQFF. In nucleotides, the CDR3 is TGTGCCAGCAGCCCGTGGGGCAGTCTCGATGAGCAGTTCTTC. The rearrangement links TRBV27 to TRBJ2-1; tentatively, D is TRBD1 (5 bases). V was trimmed by 6 bases and J by 8 bases, leaving 17 bases between them. CDR1 is MNHEY and CDR2 is SMNVEV in the germline V gene (reference sequence). The CDR3 runs 14 residues.

This clone has only one observation. The chain links TRBV10-1 to TRBJ2-7, with 7 positions matching TRBD2. This CDR3 has 15 amino acids. The germline V gene encodes CDR1 WNHNN and CDR2 SYGVQD (reference sequence). V lost 5 bases to trimming and J lost 1 base; unmatched junction nucleotides: 8. The CDR3, as DNA: TGCGCCAGCAGTTTAATCCTAGCGGAGTCCTACGAGCAGTACTTC. The encoded protein is CASSLILAESYEQYF.

The genes are TRBV28 and TRBJ1-3; TRBD1 matches 8 bases. Germline trimming cut 6 bases from V and 2 bases from J; bases unmatched to any gene: 3. This CDR3 is built from 14 residues. Germline CDR1 MDHEN, CDR2 SYDVKM. CDR3 DNA: TGTGCCAGCAGCCCAGGGGGCGCTGGAAACACCATATATTTT. Translated: CASSPGGAGNTIYF.